Shown below are 15 T cell receptor beta chains from a single sample sequenced in a study of STAT5B mutations in CD4+ large granular lymphocyte leukemia. Assay: immunoSEQ multiplex PCR; the TCRdb copy retains only in-frame clones and omits some. Of tens of thousands of clones listed, about 86% were seen once; the top ten hold roughly 0.35%. Input material: CD4+ T cells from blood buffy coats. The receptors were sampled from a human donor in good health.

The chain joins TRBV11-2 to TRBJ2-5; the D is unclear. V shed 5 bases and J shed 4 bases, with 5 bases lying between them. The CDR3 runs to 11 residues. The germline V gene has CDR1 SGHAT and CDR2 FQNNGV. This chain's CDR3 is CASSIRETQYF. The CDR3 DNA reads TGTGCCAGCAGCATTAGAGAGACCCAGTACTTC. Together with reference TRBV11-2 and TRBJ2-5, the CDR3 gives the full variable domain: EAGVAQSPRYKIIEKRQSVAFWCNPISGHATLYWYQQILGQGPKLLIQFQNNGVVDDSQLPKDRFSAERLKGVDSTLKIQPAKLEDSAVYLCASSIRETQYFGPGTRLLVL.

The chain uses TRBV2 and TRBJ1-2; D remains ambiguous. With 7 bases removed from V and 8 bases from J, the gap between germline ends came to 14 bases. CDR1 SNHLY and CDR2 FYNNEI come from the germline V gene. The CDR3 runs 12 residues. Written as DNA, the CDR3 is TGTGCCAGCACATGGGCAGAGCACGGCTACACCTTC. Its translation is CASTWAEHGYTF.

This chain links TRBV7-2 with TRBJ2-3, with 12 bases aligning to TRBD2. The CDR3 runs 15 residues. Germline trimming cut 5 bases from V and 2 bases from J; bases unmatched to any gene: 2. Germline CDR1 is SGHTA and CDR2 is FQGNSA. CDR3 nucleotides: TGTGCCAGCAGCCCTAGCGGGGGGGCCACAGATACGCAGTATTTT. It encodes CASSPSGGATDTQYF.

The genes are TRBV28 and TRBJ2-2, with D perhaps TRBD2 (5 bases). CDR1 and CDR2 from the germline V gene are MDHEN and SYDVKM. The CDR3 extends over 16 amino acids. The V end was cut by 6 bases, the J end by 2 bases, with 16 bases between. The CDR3 region has the DNA TGTGCCAGCAGGCCGACCGGGGTTAAAAACACCGGGGAGCTGTTTTTT. This encodes CASRPTGVKNTGELFF.

The V and J genes are TRBV9 and TRBJ2-1, with 10 bases aligning to TRBD2. Losses at the gene ends were 1 base for V and 6 bases for J; bases not matched to a gene: 7. The CDR3 runs 16 residues. Germline V lookup: CDR1 SGDLS, CDR2 YYNGEE. CDR3: CASSVLTSGAFNEQFF. Written as DNA, the CDR3 is TGTGCCAGCAGCGTACTAACTAGCGGGGCATTCAATGAGCAGTTCTTC.

The chain carries TRBV25-1 and TRBJ1-5; 9 nucleotides line up with TRBD1. Trimming at V came to 8 bases and at J to 5 bases, leaving 10 bases not matched to a gene. Germline assignment: CDR1 MGHDK and CDR2 SYGVNS. CDR3 length equals 15 residues. The CDR3 DNA reads as TGTGCCAGCTGCCCCGGGACAGGGTATGATCAGCCCCAGCATTTT. As protein: CASCPGTGYDQPQHF. Complete variable domain (other parts from reference TRBV25-1 and TRBJ1-5): EADIYQTPRYLVIGTGKKITLECSQTMGHDKMYWYQQDPGMELHLIHYSYGVNSTEKGDLSSESTVSRIRTEHFPLTLESARPSHTSQYLCASCPGTGYDQPQHFGDGTRLSIL.

The chain combines TRBV7-3 with TRBJ2-7; a possible D gene is TRBD2 (5 bases). Looked up from germline, CDR1 is SGHTA and CDR2 is FQGTGA. CDR3 length: 14 residues. Trimming cost V 4 bases and J 6 bases, with 16 bases left between them. The CDR3 spells CASSSSRLSGEQYF. The CDR3, as DNA: TGTGCCAGCAGCTCCTCCCGGCTCAGCGGCGAGCAGTACTTC. The full variable domain, in which reference TRBV7-3 and TRBJ2-7 provide the parts outside the CDR3, is GAGVSQTPSNKVTEKGKYVELRCDPISGHTALYWYRQSLGQGPEFLIYFQGTGAADDSGLPNDRFFAVRPEGSVSTLKIQRTERGDSAVYLCASSSSRLSGEQYFGPGTRLTVT.

Here the CDR3 reads CASAPYRLNTEAFF. The DNA of the CDR3 is TGTGCCAGCGCTCCGTATCGTTTGAACACTGAAGCTTTCTTT. This chain joins TRBV27 and TRBJ1-1; no definite D call. CDR3 size: 14 residues. Per germline, CDR1 MNHEY and CDR2 SMNVEV (reference sequence). V dropped 8 bases and J dropped 0 bases, with 13 bases sitting between them.

The chain carries TRBV19 and TRBJ1-5; no definite D call. The germline V gene has CDR1 LNHDA and CDR2 SQIVND (reference sequence). This CDR3 contains 13 residues. V was clipped by 8 bases and J by 6 bases, with 14 bases between them. CDR3 sequence: CASSRELRQPQHF. As DNA, the CDR3 is TGTGCCAGTTCCCGAGAACTGCGTCAGCCCCAGCATTTT.

The J gene is TRBJ2-5, the V gene TRBV5-4; TRBD2 matches at 9 bases. Germline trimming cut 0 bases from V and 4 bases from J; bases unmatched to any gene: 7. The CDR3 covers 16 residues. The germline CDR1 and CDR2 sequences are SGHNT and YYREEE (reference sequence). In DNA form, the CDR3 reads TGTGCCAGCAGCTTGGTGGCGGGAGGGCCCTCAGAGACCCAGTACTTC. The encoded protein is CASSLVAGGPSETQYF.

The rearrangement uses TRBV18 and TRBJ1-1; no firm D call. V shed 3 bases and J shed 1 base, with 12 bases lying between them. Per germline, CDR1 KGHSH and CDR2 LQKENI. There are 15 residues in the CDR3. The CDR3 region is CASSPGGPRNTEAFF. CDR3 sequence (DNA): TGTGCCAGCTCACCGGGCGGGCCTAGGAACACTGAAGCTTTCTTT. Together with reference TRBV18 and TRBJ1-1, the CDR3 gives the full variable domain: NAGVMQNPRHLVRRRGQEARLRCSPMKGHSHVYWYRQLPEEGLKFMVYLQKENIIDESGMPKERFSAEFPKEGPSILRIQQVVRGDSAAYFCASSPGGPRNTEAFFGQGTRLTVV.

The V gene is TRBV2, the J gene TRBJ2-7; D may be TRBD1 (6 bases). The germline gives CDR1 SNHLY, CDR2 FYNNEI. Trimming cost V 3 bases and J 0 bases, with 12 bases left between them. The CDR3 has 15 amino acids. The CDR3 region is CASSDPGTYSYEQYF. The CDR3 nucleotides are TGTGCCAGCAGTGACCCCGGGACATACTCCTACGAGCAGTACTTC.

The chain joins TRBV29-1 to TRBJ2-1, with a possible D match to TRBD2 (5 bases). V shed 5 bases and J shed 0 bases, with 17 bases lying between them. CDR3 length: 16 amino acids. Per germline, CDR1 SQVTM and CDR2 ANQGSEA. The CDR3 spells CSVKRRPEVSYNEQFF. DNA of the CDR3: TGCAGCGTTAAGAGGCGCCCGGAGGTCTCCTACAATGAGCAGTTCTTC.

The rearrangement joins TRBV10-3 to TRBJ2-1, with 10 bases that match TRBD2. After removal of 10 bases from V and 7 bases from J, the junction contained 10 bases not matched to a gene. Germline assignment: CDR1 ENHRY and CDR2 SYGVKD. This CDR3 has 14 amino acids. CDR3 sequence reads: CATESGGALNEQFF. Written as DNA, the CDR3 is TGTGCCACGGAGAGCGGGGGGGCCTTAAATGAGCAGTTCTTC.

The CDR3 spells CAISEPNNEKLFF. The CDR3 DNA reads as TGTGCCATCAGTGAACCGAATAATGAAAAACTGTTTTTT. The chain employs TRBV10-3 and TRBJ1-4, with D unclear. The CDR3 is 13 amino acids. Trimming took 3 bases from V and 4 from J, leaving 6 bases between them. Germline CDR1 is ENHRY and CDR2 is SYGVKD.